This TCR beta chain was identified during a study of blood T cell repertoires in COVID-19. Study at large: Samples of COVID-19 (acute and convalescent) were obtained from the United States, Italy and Spain. PBMCs, B-cell-depleted T cells, or T cells provided the cDNA or gDNA that made up the material.

This CDR3 spans 13 amino acids. Per germline, CDR1 SGHAT and CDR2 FQNNGV. The germline V and J ends were trimmed by 5 bases and 5 bases, with 12 bases remaining between them. Per the original data handling: Reference gene primer amplification yielded estimated nucleated cell counts. TCRdb's copy holds only in-frame clones and misses some; the assay was immunoSEQ multiplex PCR. V, J and clone size are taken as reported in that table, and D and trimming were inferred from the DNA itself. The sample holds some 140,000 clones; roughly 84% are singletons and the top ten take 4.5% to 7%. Self-reported history from a screening survey and questionnaire set each donor's cohort.

The chain has TRBV11-2 and TRBJ1-2, with D hard to call. This receptor was obtained from a man aged 40-49 years with acute COVID-19. The material sequenced was PBMCs or T cells enriched from blood (not recorded which). The CDR3, as DNA: TGTGCCAGCAGCCCCTCCGAGATGTATGGCTACACCTTC. As protein: CASSPSEMYGYTF.